These 5 T cell receptor beta chains were all obtained from the same sample, sequenced in a study of T cells after yellow fever vaccination. From the 5' RACE reads, TCRdb called clonotypes with MiXCR, one entry per CDR3 protein. The data contain 300,000 or so distinct CDR3 sequences, less than 9.5% of them seen just once; the ten biggest clones take up around 3.1%. Sequencing was performed on CD4+ T cells sorted from PBMCs, taken 5 days after the yellow fever booster vaccination. These receptors were collected from a man between 18 and 29 years old who received the YFV17D yellow fever vaccine.

This clonotype was counted between two and nine times. The rearrangement uses TRBV30 and TRBJ2-5; the D gene is possibly TRBD1 (6 bases). V lost 3 bases and J lost 4, with 12 bases in between. The CDR3 is 13 residues long. In germline, CDR1 is GTSNPN, CDR2 SVGIG (reference sequence). The CDR3 protein is CAWRWGRGETQYF. Here the CDR3 DNA reads TGTGCCTGGAGGTGGGGCAGGGGAGAGACCCAGTACTTC.

Many counts were recorded for this clonotype. The V call is TRBV7-9, the J call TRBJ1-6; D remains ambiguous. Per the germline V gene, CDR1 is SEHNR and CDR2 is FQNEAQ (reference sequence). The V end was cut by 7 bases, the J end by 10 bases, with 17 bases between. The CDR3 totals 14 residues. The CDR3 nucleotides are TGTGCCAGCACCCCTCCCAATGCTGGCTCACCCCTCCACTTT. This encodes CASTPPNAGSPLHF. Using reference TRBV7-9 and TRBJ1-6 for the parts outside the CDR3, the full variable domain is DTGVSQNPRHKITKRGQNVTFRCDPISEHNRLYWYRQTLGQGPEFLTYFQNEAQLEKSRLLSDRFSAERPKGSFSTLEIQRTEQGDSAMYLCASTPPNAGSPLHFGNGTRLTVT.

The chain recombines TRBV5-5 with TRBJ1-2; D may be TRBD1 (6 bases). The CDR3 runs 13 residues. Trimming shortened V by 4 bases and J by 4 bases, and 11 bases separated the two germline ends. Germline V CDR1 and CDR2: SGHKS, YYEKEE (reference sequence). The CDR3: CASSPTGCYGYTF. The CDR3 DNA is TGTGCCAGCAGCCCCACAGGGTGCTATGGCTACACCTTC.

This clonotype was seen ten or more times. CDR3 DNA: TGTGCCAGCAGCGACTCGGGGTCGGTAAATGAGCAGTTCTTC. It specifies CASSDSGSVNEQFF. The gene calls are TRBV7-9 and TRBJ2-1, with D possibly matching TRBD2 (5 bases). The V end lost 5 bases, the J end lost 7 bases, and 15 bases lay between the germline ends. This CDR3 has 14 residues. Germline CDR1 and CDR2: SEHNR and FQNEAQ (reference sequence).

This clonotype has just a few counts. The chain carries TRBV2 and TRBJ1-4, with 7 bases identical to TRBD1. The V gene end was trimmed by 8 bases and the J gene end by 7 bases; junction bases not matched to a gene: 10. CDR3 length: 14 amino acids. The germline V gene has CDR1 SNHLY and CDR2 FYNNEI. The CDR3: CASGAGTESEKLFF. CDR3 bases: TGTGCCAGCGGCGCCGGGACAGAGAGTGAAAAACTGTTTTTT.